These 18 T cell receptor beta chains originate from one sample sequenced in a study of T cell responses to AZD1222 COVID-19 vaccine. The protocol was immunoSEQ multiplex PCR, while the TCRdb copy is restricted to in-frame clones and leaves out a portion. Of over 100,000 clones in the sample, around 94% were seen once. The sample in question was peripheral blood, obtained on day 0 of AZD1222 vaccination. These receptors came from an adult in good health.

The V gene is TRBV7-6, the J gene TRBJ1-6; D is uncertain. Germline V gene lookup returns CDR1 SGHVS and CDR2 FNYEAQ. V was trimmed by 4 bases and J by 10 bases, leaving 11 bases between them. CDR3 length equals 13 residues. The CDR3 here is CASSSTNTSPLHF. The CDR3 DNA reads as TGTGCCAGCAGCTCCACTAATACATCACCCCTCCACTTT.

J is TRBJ2-1 and V is TRBV6-5; 10 bases map to TRBD2. The V gene's germline CDR1 is MNHEY and CDR2 SVGAGI. V lost 5 bases, J lost 7 bases, and 8 bases stayed unmatched. This CDR3 is 15 amino acids long. The CDR3 spells CASSTLAGVGNEQFF. The CDR3 DNA follows: TGTGCCAGCAGTACCCTAGCGGGAGTGGGGAATGAGCAGTTCTTC.

V and J are TRBV6-6 and TRBJ1-6, with 7 nucleotides matching TRBD1. CDR3 size: 17 residues. Germline CDR1 is MNHNY and CDR2 is SVGAGI (reference sequence). Trimming at V came to 5 bases and at J to 10 bases, leaving 17 bases not matched to a gene. CDR3 DNA: TGTGCCAGCAGTCGGGACAGCGATTCCCTTTGGCACTCACCCCTCCACTTT. Amino acids: CASSRDSDSLWHSPLHF.

The chain links TRBV4-3 to TRBJ2-3, with a tentative D call TRBD2 (6 bases). The germline gives CDR1 LGHNA, CDR2 YSLEER. This CDR3 contains 16 residues. V lost 1 base, J lost 5 bases, and 16 bases lay in between. CDR3 loop: CASSQVRRALGDTQYF. As DNA, the CDR3 is TGCGCCAGCAGCCAAGTACGGAGGGCCCTCGGAGATACGCAGTATTTT.

The genes are TRBV5-1 and TRBJ2-1, with a possible D match to TRBD1 (5 bases). Germline assignment: CDR1 SGHRS and CDR2 YFSETQ. With 3 bases removed from V and 0 bases from J, the gap between germline ends came to 10 bases. The CDR3 contains 15 residues. The CDR3 nucleotides are TGCGCCAGCAGCTCCGACAGCAGCTCCTACAATGAGCAGTTCTTC. Its translation: CASSSDSSSYNEQFF.

The V gene is TRBV21-1, the J gene TRBJ2-7. TRBV21-1 has pseudogene status. The CDR3 is 14 residues long. The CDR3 DNA sequence: TGTGCCAGCAGCCCCCCGGACCATCCCTACGAGCAGTACTTC. Amino acid sequence: CASSPPDHPYEQYF.

The chain uses TRBV5-4 and TRBJ1-1, with 8 bases aligning to TRBD1. The length of the CDR3 is 14 residues. Trimming cost V 4 bases and J 5 bases; bases outside gene matches: 7. Germline V gene sequence: CDR1 SGHNT, CDR2 YYREEE (reference sequence). The CDR3 bases are TGTGCCAGCAGCCCTACAGGGGGAACGACTGAAGCTTTCTTT. Translating it yields CASSPTGGTTEAFF. Full variable domain (missing parts from reference TRBV5-4 and TRBJ1-1): ETGVTQSPTHLIKTRGQQVTLRCSSQSGHNTVSWYQQALGQGPQFIFQYYREEENGRGNFPPRFSGLQFPNYSSELNVNALELDDSALYLCASSPTGGTTEAFFGQGTRLTVV.

As to this clone: This same CDR3 is encoded by further DNA sequences in the sample. The chain couples TRBV5-1 to TRBJ1-2; 9 bases are a match to TRBD1. The CDR3 totals 13 residues. The germline V gene has CDR1 SGHRS and CDR2 YFSETQ. V was clipped by 1 base and J by 8 bases; unmatched bases: 3. Here the CDR3 DNA reads TGCGCCAGCAGCTTGTGGACAGGGGCCGGCTACACCTTC. Translated, it gives CASSLWTGAGYTF.

The chain recombines TRBV27 with TRBJ1-1, with D unclear. V was cut by 2 bases and J by 5 bases, with 12 bases left in between. Germline V gives CDR1 MNHEY, CDR2 SMNVEV (reference sequence). The CDR3 has 14 residues. The CDR3 DNA reads TGTGCCAGCAGTTTAGGGCTCCCCGGGACTGAAGCTTTCTTT. This gives the protein CASSLGLPGTEAFF.

J is TRBJ1-2 and V is TRBV12-3 or TRBV12-4; tentatively, D is TRBD1 (6 bases). The CDR3 sequence is 13 residues long. V dropped 6 bases and J dropped 2 bases, with 10 bases sitting between them. CDR3 DNA sequence: TGTGCCAGCAGGGGGACACAGAACTATGGCTACACCTTC. As protein: CASRGTQNYGYTF.

The chain links TRBV19 to TRBJ1-5; D is uncertain. Germline CDR1 and CDR2: LNHDA and SQIVND (reference sequence). Between the trimmed V and J ends, which lost 2 bases and 4 bases, there was a span of 12 bases. The CDR3 length is 15 residues. In DNA form, the CDR3 reads TGTGCCAGTAGTATATCAGCCTTAGAAAATCAGCCCCAGCATTTT. Translation: CASSISALENQPQHF.

This clone showed up just once. The V and J genes are TRBV28 and TRBJ2-3; TRBD2 matches at 10 bases. Losses at the gene ends were 4 bases for V and 4 bases for J; bases not matched to a gene: 14. The CDR3 runs 18 residues. The germline gives CDR1 MDHEN, CDR2 SYDVKM. In DNA form, the CDR3 reads TGTGCCAGCAGTTCACCCCCTTATAAGCGGGAGGGATCAGATACGCAGTATTTT. Its translation: CASSSPPYKREGSDTQYF.

The J gene is TRBJ2-3, the V gene TRBV19; D uncertain. V lost 1 base and J 1 base, leaving 6 bases between the germline ends. The CDR3 has 14 residues. Germline CDR1 reads LNHDA; CDR2 reads SQIVND (reference sequence). Here the CDR3 DNA reads TGTGCCAGTAGTATAGGTTGGGGCACAGATACGCAGTATTTT. It translates to CASSIGWGTDTQYF.

This sequence joins TRBV9 and TRBJ1-2; D unclear. Germline V gene lookup returns CDR1 SGDLS and CDR2 YYNGEE. The CDR3 loop spans 15 amino acids. Trimming pared 0 bases from V and 4 bases from J, leaving 13 bases between. CDR3 in amino acids: CASSVEGRSSYGYTF. The CDR3 DNA is TGTGCCAGCAGCGTAGAGGGCAGGAGCTCCTATGGCTACACCTTC.

The DNA of the CDR3 is TGTGCCAGCACTAAATCTACAGGGGAGGGCAATCAGCCCCAGCATTTT. Translation gives CASTKSTGEGNQPQHF. The chain couples TRBV21-1 to TRBJ1-5; the table names TRBD1, a call not compared with the DNA. TRBV21-1 is assigned pseudogene status. CDR3 length equals 16 residues.

The chain couples TRBV19 to TRBJ1-1, with no clear D. Germline V gene data show CDR1 as LNHDA and CDR2 as SQIVND (reference sequence). Trimming stripped 3 bases from V and 4 bases from J, with 9 bases between. The CDR3 is 13 amino acids. The CDR3 DNA is TGTGCCAGTAGTATCGGGGAGGTCACTGAAGCTTTCTTT. Protein product: CASSIGEVTEAFF.

This clone was detected only once. V usage is TRBV7-9 and J usage is TRBJ2-1; D is possibly TRBD1 or TRBD2 (5 bases each). V shed 5 bases and J shed 0 bases, with 17 bases lying between them. Germline assignment: CDR1 SEHNR and CDR2 FQNEAQ (reference sequence). The CDR3 has 17 amino acids. This CDR3 reads CASSPGRGVSSYNEQFF. The DNA for the CDR3 is TGTGCCAGCAGCCCAGGCAGAGGGGTAAGCTCCTACAATGAGCAGTTCTTC. Filled out from reference TRBV7-9 and TRBJ2-1, the complete variable domain reads DTGVSQNPRHKITKRGQNVTFRCDPISEHNRLYWYRQTLGQGPEFLTYFQNEAQLEKSRLLSDRFSAERPKGSFSTLEIQRTEQGDSAMYLCASSPGRGVSSYNEQFFGPGTRLTVL.

V is TRBV4-1 and J is TRBJ2-1, with 14 bases aligning to TRBD2. The CDR3 consists of 14 residues. V dropped 4 bases and J dropped 15; count of bases not matched to a gene: 8. Per the germline V gene, CDR1 is MGHRA and CDR2 is YSYEKL. The CDR3 region has the DNA TGCGCCAGCAGCCCGGCCGGGACTAGCGGGAGACCGTTCTTC. The encoded protein is CASSPAGTSGRPFF.